Listed here are 9 T cell receptor beta chains from one sample, sequenced in a study of blood T cell repertoires in COVID-19. Sequencing was performed with immunoSEQ multiplex PCR; in TCRdb, only in-frame clones are kept and a portion is missing. This sample has around 400,000 clones; around nine tenths occur once, and the top ten carry 1.4% to 1.5%. Sequencing used PBMCs or T cells enriched from blood (not recorded which). Receptors originate from a woman in her late teens or twenties who had been exposed to COVID-19.

The rearrangement links TRBV28 to TRBJ2-2, with D perhaps matching TRBD2 (5 bases). Germline V gene data show CDR1 as MDHEN and CDR2 as SYDVKM. The germline V and J ends were trimmed by 3 bases and 3 bases, with 8 bases remaining between them. This CDR3 contains 14 residues. CDR3 region: CASSFGVDTGELFF. The CDR3 coding sequence is TGTGCCAGCAGTTTCGGGGTCGACACCGGGGAGCTGTTTTTT.

The chain joins TRBV28 to TRBJ1-2; weak D call: TRBD1 (6 bases). The V gene's germline CDR1 is MDHEN and CDR2 SYDVKM. V was shortened by 3 bases and J by 4 bases, with 15 bases between the two germline ends. The CDR3 runs 15 residues. The CDR3 loop reads CASSFPPGGLYGYTF. The DNA of the CDR3 is TGTGCCAGCAGTTTTCCCCCGGGGGGGCTCTATGGCTACACCTTC.

J is TRBJ2-7 and V is TRBV4-3; 8 bases align to TRBD2. CDR3 length equals 17 residues. The J segment lost 2 bases and the V segment lost 1 base, leaving 10 bases of the junction unmatched. CDR1 is LGHNA, CDR2 YSLEER, per germline. The CDR3 DNA reads TGCGCCAGCAGCCAAGTCAGCTCGGGACTAGATCCCTACGAGCAGTACTTC. Residues: CASSQVSSGLDPYEQYF.

This clone was counted a single time. The V gene is TRBV6-2 or TRBV6-3, the J gene TRBJ2-3; 10 bases match TRBD2. Per germline, CDR1 MNHEY and CDR2 SVGEGT. Trimming at V came to 4 bases and at J to 6 bases, leaving 10 bases not matched to a gene. The CDR3 sequence is 16 residues long. CDR3 nucleotide sequence: TGTGCCAGCAGTTCCCCAGCGGGGGGGGTTTCGGATACGCAGTATTTT. Translated, it gives CASSSPAGGVSDTQYF.

This clone was seen a single time. The chain carries TRBV5-6 and TRBJ2-2, with 8 bases aligning to TRBD2. The CDR3 is 16 amino acids. CDR1 and CDR2 from the germline V gene are SGHDT and YYEEEE. After removal of 3 bases from V and 3 bases from J, the junction contained 7 bases not matched to a gene. The CDR3 DNA follows: TGTGCCAGCAGCTATGGACTAGCCCACGACACCGGGGAGCTGTTTTTT. Translating gives CASSYGLAHDTGELFF.

The chain carries TRBV5-4 and TRBJ2-3, with TRBD2 matching 7 bases. The trim removed 4 bases at V and 13 bases at J, leaving 12 bases unmatched. CDR1 is SGHNT, CDR2 YYREEE, per germline (reference sequence). The CDR3 is 13 residues long. The CDR3 DNA follows: TGTGCCAGCAGCGATCGGGCGGGGACTAACAAGTATTTT. This codes for CASSDRAGTNKYF.

The rearrangement uses TRBV5-1 and TRBJ2-1; 8 bases align to TRBD1. The CDR3 sequence is 15 residues long. The germline gives CDR1 SGHRS, CDR2 YFSETQ. J was trimmed by 8 bases and V by 0 bases; bases with no gene match: 7. CDR3 sequence: CASSLDRGIIDEQFF. The CDR3 region has the DNA TGCGCCAGCAGCTTGGACAGGGGGATTATAGATGAGCAGTTCTTC.

V is TRBV30 and J is TRBJ1-1; unclear D gene. V lost 2 bases and J lost 1, with 8 bases in between. Germline CDR1 and CDR2: GTSNPN and SVGIG (reference sequence). The CDR3 has 13 amino acids. Here the CDR3 reads CAWSWARNTEAFF. For the CDR3, the DNA is TGTGCCTGGAGTTGGGCCAGGAACACTGAAGCTTTCTTT. Full variable domain (missing parts from reference TRBV30 and TRBJ1-1): SQTIHQWPATLVQPVGSPLSLECTVEGTSNPNLYWYRQAAGRGLQLLFYSVGIGQISSEVPQNLSASRPQDRQFILSSKKLLLSDSGFYLCAWSWARNTEAFFGQGTRLTVV.

The chain carries TRBV19 and TRBJ2-7; 7 bases agree with TRBD1. Looked up from germline, CDR1 is LNHDA and CDR2 is SQIVND (reference sequence). J lost 2 bases, V lost 6 bases, and 4 bases had no gene match. This CDR3 has 13 amino acids. In DNA form, the CDR3 reads TGTGCCAGTAGCAACAGGGGAACCTACGAGCAGTACTTC. It is translated as CASSNRGTYEQYF. Based on the CDR3 plus reference TRBV19 and TRBJ2-7, the full variable domain is DGGITQSPKYLFRKEGQNVTLSCEQNLNHDAMYWYRQDPGQGLRLIYYSQIVNDFQKGDIAEGYSVSREKKESFPLTVTSAQKNPTAFYLCASSNRGTYEQYFGPGTRLTVT.